This passage covers 22 T cell receptor beta chains from one sample sequenced in a study of molecular identifiers for immune sequencing clone quantification. TCRdb analysed the PCR reads with MiXCR anew, one entry per CDR3 protein. The profile shows about 320,000 distinct CDR3 sequences, about 22% of them singletons. The specimen was naive CD8+ T cells from blood, with Jurkat cell RNA spiked in. The subset is: FACS-sorted CD8+CD4-CCR7+CD45RA+ naive T cells. All receptors derive from a human donor in good health. Some libraries in this study had Jurkat cell RNA spiked in.

This clonotype came up many times. The V call is TRBV11-2, the J call TRBJ1-1, with a weak D call TRBD1 (5 bases). CDR1 is SGHAT, CDR2 FQNNGV, per germline. V gave up 1 base and J gave up 0 bases, with 9 bases separating them. CDR3 length: 15 amino acids. The CDR3 protein is CASSLGGRVNTEAFF. In DNA, the CDR3 is TGTGCCAGCAGCTTAGGGGGCAGGGTGAACACTGAAGCTTTCTTT.

This chain links TRBV20-1 with TRBJ2-7, with D uncertain. Germline V lookup: CDR1 DFQATT, CDR2 SNEGSKA (reference sequence). This CDR3 is 13 amino acids long. The V end lost 3 bases, the J end lost 2 bases, and 11 bases lay between the germline ends. The CDR3 region has the DNA TGCAGTGCTAGGAACAGCAGGACCTACGAGCAGTACTTC. Translating it yields CSARNSRTYEQYF.

In this sample, this clonotype turned up many times. Here the CDR3 reads CASSGSGTSGSETQYF. The CDR3 coding sequence is TGCGCCAGCAGCGGGTCCGGGACTAGCGGGAGTGAGACCCAGTACTTC. V gene TRBV5-1 combines with J gene TRBJ2-5; 14 nucleotides align to TRBD2. Germline CDR1 and CDR2: SGHRS and YFSETQ. V lost 4 bases to trimming and J lost 5 bases; unmatched junction nucleotides: 7. This CDR3 spans 16 amino acids. Drawing the rest from reference TRBV5-1 and TRBJ2-5, the complete variable domain is KAGVTQTPRYLIKTRGQQVTLSCSPISGHRSVSWYQQTPGQGLQFLFEYFSETQRNKGNFPGRFSGRQFSNSRSEMNVSTLELGDSALYLCASSGSGTSGSETQYFGPGTRLLVL.

The table lists this clonotype with many counts. The chain uses TRBV6-5 and TRBJ2-3; D gene ambiguous. V was clipped by 8 bases and J by 0 bases, with 9 bases between them. The CDR3 length is 13 residues. Germline assignment: CDR1 MNHEY and CDR2 SVGAGI. The CDR3: CASGSSSTDTQYF. In nucleotides, the CDR3 is TGTGCCAGCGGCAGCTCTAGCACAGATACGCAGTATTTT.

This clonotype was seen ten or more times. The CDR3 is CASSFRGPHAQSNQPQHF. The CDR3 DNA reads TGTGCCAGCAGTTTCCGGGGCCCGCATGCTCAAAGCAATCAGCCCCAGCATTTT. The chain recombines TRBV6-6 with TRBJ1-5, with D perhaps matching TRBD1 (5 bases). Germline V gives CDR1 MNHNY, CDR2 SVGAGI (reference sequence). CDR3 length equals 18 residues. Trimming removed 4 bases from V and 1 base from J, with 20 bases in between.

This clonotype was found a few times. The chain has TRBV7-9 and TRBJ2-7, with D tentatively TRBD2 (5 bases). This CDR3 contains 14 residues. In germline, CDR1 is SEHNR, CDR2 FQNEAQ (reference sequence). The germline V and J ends were trimmed by 7 bases and 5 bases, with 18 bases remaining between them. For the CDR3, the DNA is TGTGCCAGCACCTCGACGGAGGCCGTCGACGAGCAGTACTTC. Residues: CASTSTEAVDEQYF.

This clonotype was observed many times. V and J are TRBV4-1 and TRBJ2-7; perhaps D is TRBD1 or TRBD2 (5 bases each). The CDR3 sequence is 16 residues long. In germline, CDR1 is MGHRA, CDR2 YSYEKL. Trimming pared 0 bases from V and 0 bases from J, leaving 12 bases between. The CDR3 here is CASSQDSSGSSYEQYF. The CDR3 nucleotides read TGCGCCAGCAGCCAAGATAGCTCAGGGAGCTCCTACGAGCAGTACTTC.

This clonotype was counted ten times or more. The genes are TRBV15 and TRBJ2-5; D perhaps matches TRBD1 (5 bases). The V end was cut by 0 bases, the J end by 2 bases, with 19 bases between. Per the germline V gene, CDR1 is LNHNV and CDR2 is YYDKDF (reference sequence). The CDR3 runs to 18 residues. In nucleotides, the CDR3 is TGTGCCACCAGCAGAGATTCCCCTCTTAGACAGCCACAAGAGACCCAGTACTTC. Translated, it gives CATSRDSPLRQPQETQYF. The whole variable domain, remainder taken from reference TRBV15 and TRBJ2-5, is DAMVIQNPRYQVTQFGKPVTLSCSQTLNHNVMYWYQQKSSQAPKLLFHYYDKDFNNEADTPDNFQSRRPNTSFCFLDIRSPGLGDTAMYLCATSRDSPLRQPQETQYFGPGTRLLVL.

This clonotype was found many times. CDR3 sequence (DNA): TGTGCCAGCAGTTATTGGGGCACCGGGGAGCTGTTTTTT. Residues: CASSYWGTGELFF. The chain links TRBV6-5 to TRBJ2-2; D is unclear. The CDR3 consists of 13 residues. Germline V lookup: CDR1 MNHEY, CDR2 SVGAGI. The V gene lost 3 bases and the J gene lost 4 bases, with 6 bases spanning the gap.

This clonotype was recorded many times. The V call is TRBV19, the J call TRBJ2-3; D perhaps matches TRBD1 (6 bases). V was cut by 10 bases and J by 2 bases, with 13 bases left in between. The CDR3 covers 13 residues. Germline loops: CDR1 LNHDA, CDR2 SQIVND (reference sequence). In nucleotides, the CDR3 is TGTGCCACTTCCCGGACAGACACAGATACGCAGTATTTT. Translation gives CATSRTDTDTQYF.

This clonotype was found a few times. The chain links TRBV29-1 to TRBJ2-7; D not resolved. The CDR3 extends over 11 amino acids. V was clipped by 5 bases and J by 0 bases, with 5 bases between them. The germline gives CDR1 SQVTM, CDR2 ANQGSEA. CDR3 loop: CSVQFSYEQYF. The CDR3 nucleotides read TGCAGCGTTCAGTTCTCCTACGAGCAGTACTTC.

The sample holds a few counts of this clonotype. The rearrangement joins TRBV11-2 to TRBJ2-6; D not certain. V lost 5 bases and J 4 bases, leaving 9 bases between the germline ends. Germline CDR1 and CDR2: SGHAT and FQNNGV. This CDR3 is 14 amino acids long. CDR3 sequence (DNA): TGTGCCAGCAGCCCCCTGATAGGGGCCAACGTCCTGACTTTC. It codes for CASSPLIGANVLTF.

This clonotype was found many times. The chain couples TRBV4-3 to TRBJ1-4, with D possibly TRBD1 on 6 matching bases. Germline V gene sequence: CDR1 LGHNA, CDR2 YSLEER. Trimming took 4 bases from V and 0 from J, leaving 9 bases between them. The CDR3 loop spans 15 amino acids. CDR3 nucleotides: TGCGCCAGCAGCCTTAGGACAGCAACTAATGAAAAACTGTTTTTT. This translates into CASSLRTATNEKLFF.

This clonotype was observed at least ten times. The J gene is TRBJ1-3, the V gene TRBV29-1, with TRBD1 as a possible D gene (5 bases). V lost 4 bases and J 0 bases, leaving 13 bases between the germline ends. Germline V gene lookup returns CDR1 SQVTM and CDR2 ANQGSEA. This CDR3 comprises 15 residues. The DNA for the CDR3 is TGCAGCGTTGCGTCTGGGGCGAGCTCTGGAAACACCATATATTTT. Its protein product is CSVASGASSGNTIYF.

This clonotype has a handful of counts. This chain joins TRBV7-9 and TRBJ1-4, with a possible D match to TRBD1 (5 bases). Germline assignment: CDR1 SEHNR and CDR2 FQNEAQ (reference sequence). V lost 5 bases, J lost 0 bases, and 13 bases lay in between. This CDR3 spans 16 amino acids. CDR3 protein: CASSASRGSTNEKLFF. DNA of the CDR3: TGTGCCAGCAGCGCATCAAGGGGTTCAACTAATGAAAAACTGTTTTTT.

This clonotype was recorded many times. The chain employs TRBV6-2 or TRBV6-3 and TRBJ1-4; D not resolved. CDR1 and CDR2 (germline): MNHEY, SVGEGT. This CDR3 has 15 amino acids. V was clipped by 6 bases and J by 7 bases, with 18 bases between them. CDR3 in amino acids: CASSPDGTTIEKLFF. As DNA, the CDR3 is TGTGCCAGCAGCCCAGACGGAACGACAATTGAAAAACTGTTTTTT.

The gene calls are TRBV11-2 and TRBJ1-4; tentative D call: TRBD1 (5 bases). Germline V gene sequence: CDR1 SGHAT, CDR2 FQNNGV. Trimming cost V 5 bases and J 2 bases, with 12 bases left between them. The CDR3 has 15 residues. The CDR3 DNA reads TGTGCCAGCAGCCTCCTGGGGGGGACTAATGAAAAACTGTTTTTT. This codes for CASSLLGGTNEKLFF.

V gene TRBV4-1 combines with J gene TRBJ2-1; 10 positions match TRBD2. The length of the CDR3 is 15 residues. Germline V gives CDR1 MGHRA, CDR2 YSYEKL. Trimming removed 2 bases from V and 7 bases from J; junction bases left unmatched: 5. The CDR3 spells CASSQFTSGNNEQFF. CDR3 in DNA: TGCGCCAGCAGCCAATTCACTAGCGGGAATAATGAGCAGTTCTTC.

This clonotype was seen repeatedly, ten times or more. V usage is TRBV5-8 and J usage is TRBJ1-1; D call uncertain. The CDR3 is 12 amino acids. Trimming cost V 0 bases and J 4 bases, with 4 bases left between them. Per germline, CDR1 SGHTS and CDR2 YDEGEE. The CDR3, as DNA: TGTGCCAGCAGCTTGGGGAGCACTGAAGCTTTCTTT. Translation: CASSLGSTEAFF.

This clonotype was detected many times. The V call is TRBV28, the J call TRBJ2-2; TRBD2 matches at 7 bases. Germline V gives CDR1 MDHEN, CDR2 SYDVKM. The CDR3 has 16 residues. Unmatched junction bases numbered 9, after V lost 5 bases and J lost 3 bases. CDR3 loop: CASSPAGLPDTGELFF. In nucleotides, the CDR3 is TGTGCCAGCAGTCCGGCGGGACTACCCGACACCGGGGAGCTGTTTTTT.

This clonotype was counted at least ten times. This sequence joins TRBV4-2 and TRBJ2-7; TRBD2 matches 12 bases. Germline assignment: CDR1 LGHNA and CDR2 YNFKEQ. The V segment lost 4 bases and the J segment 0 bases; nucleotides outside the gene matches: 4. The CDR3 length is 16 residues. The CDR3 bases are TGTGCCAGCAGCCCCCAGACTAGCGGGAGCTCCTACGAGCAGTACTTC. Protein sequence: CASSPQTSGSSYEQYF.

V is TRBV27 and J is TRBJ1-1, with D unclear. V dropped 0 bases and J dropped 5 bases, with 13 bases sitting between them. Germline assignment: CDR1 MNHEY and CDR2 SMNVEV (reference sequence). This CDR3 is built from 15 residues. CDR3 sequence (DNA): TGTGCCAGCAGTTTATCGAAGTCTTTAGGGACTGAAGCTTTCTTT. It translates to CASSLSKSLGTEAFF.